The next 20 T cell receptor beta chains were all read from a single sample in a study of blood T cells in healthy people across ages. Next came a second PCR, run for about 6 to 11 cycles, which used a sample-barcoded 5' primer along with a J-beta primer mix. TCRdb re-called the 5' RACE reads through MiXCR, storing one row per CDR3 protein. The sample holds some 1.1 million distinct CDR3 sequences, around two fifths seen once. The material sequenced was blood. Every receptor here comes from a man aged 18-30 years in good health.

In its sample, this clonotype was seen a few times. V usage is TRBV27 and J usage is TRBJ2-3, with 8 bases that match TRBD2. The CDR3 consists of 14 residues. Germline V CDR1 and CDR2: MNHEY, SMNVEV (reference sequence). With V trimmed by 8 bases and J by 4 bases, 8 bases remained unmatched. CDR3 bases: TGTGCCAGCTTCCGGGGGGGGCCTTCAGATACGCAGTATTTT. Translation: CASFRGGPSDTQYF.

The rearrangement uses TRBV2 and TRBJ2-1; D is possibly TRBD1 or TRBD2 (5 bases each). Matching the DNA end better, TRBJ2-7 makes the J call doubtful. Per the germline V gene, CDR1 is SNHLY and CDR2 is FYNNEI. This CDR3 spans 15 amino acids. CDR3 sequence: CASIIPGRGVNEQYF. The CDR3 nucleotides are TGTGCCAGCATAATACCGGGCAGAGGGGTCAATGAGCAGTACTTC.

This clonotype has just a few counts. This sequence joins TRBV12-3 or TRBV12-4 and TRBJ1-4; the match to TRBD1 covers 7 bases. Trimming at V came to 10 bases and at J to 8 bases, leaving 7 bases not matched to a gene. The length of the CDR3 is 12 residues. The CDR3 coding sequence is TGTGCCATAGGGGAGGGGGCGGAAAAACTGTTTTTT. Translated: CAIGEGAEKLFF.

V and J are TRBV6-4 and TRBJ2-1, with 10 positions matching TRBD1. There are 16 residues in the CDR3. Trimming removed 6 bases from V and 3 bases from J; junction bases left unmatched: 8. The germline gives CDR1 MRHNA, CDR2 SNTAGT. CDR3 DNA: TGTGCCAGCAGCCCCCAGGACAGGGGGGACTACAATGAGCAGTTCTTC. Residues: CASSPQDRGDYNEQFF.

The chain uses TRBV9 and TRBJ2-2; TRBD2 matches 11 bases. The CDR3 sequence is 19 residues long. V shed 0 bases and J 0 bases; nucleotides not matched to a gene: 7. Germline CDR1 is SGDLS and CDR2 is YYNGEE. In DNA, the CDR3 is TGTGCCAGCAGCGTAGCTAGCGGGGGGCGTCCCGCGAACACCGGGGAGCTGTTTTTT. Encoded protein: CASSVASGGRPANTGELFF. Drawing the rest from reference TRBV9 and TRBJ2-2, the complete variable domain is DSGVTQTPKHLITATGQRVTLRCSPRSGDLSVYWYQQSLDQGLQFLIQYYNGEERAKGNILERFSAQQFPDLHSELNLSSLELGDSALYFCASSVASGGRPANTGELFFGEGSRLTVL.

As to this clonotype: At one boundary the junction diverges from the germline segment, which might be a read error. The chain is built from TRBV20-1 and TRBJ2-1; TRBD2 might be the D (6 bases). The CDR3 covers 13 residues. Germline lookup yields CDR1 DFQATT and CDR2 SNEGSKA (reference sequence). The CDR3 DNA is TGTAGTGCTAGCGTGTTAGCGGAGAATGAGCAGTTCTTC. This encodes CSASVLAENEQFF.

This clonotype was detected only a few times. The CDR3 coding sequence is TGCGCCAGCAGCCAAGATCGGGGGAACTCCTATAATTCACCCCTCCACTTT. Translating it yields CASSQDRGNSYNSPLHF. This chain uses TRBV4-3 with TRBJ1-6, with D maybe TRBD1 (5 bases). Trimming pared 0 bases from V and 0 bases from J, leaving 9 bases between. The CDR3 spans 17 residues. CDR1 and CDR2 from the germline V gene are LGHNA and YSLEER.

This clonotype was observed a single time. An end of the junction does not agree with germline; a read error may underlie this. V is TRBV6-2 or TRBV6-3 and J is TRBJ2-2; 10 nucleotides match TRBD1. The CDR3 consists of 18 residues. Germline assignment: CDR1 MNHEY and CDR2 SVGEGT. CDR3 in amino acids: CVSIRDRGSRGTTGELFF. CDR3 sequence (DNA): TGTGTCAGCATCCGGGACAGGGGTTCTCGAGGTACCACCGGGGAGCTGTTTTTT.

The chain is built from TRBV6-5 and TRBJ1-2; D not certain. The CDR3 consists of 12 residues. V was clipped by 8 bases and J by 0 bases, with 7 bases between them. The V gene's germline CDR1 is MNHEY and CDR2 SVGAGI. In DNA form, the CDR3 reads TGTGCCAGCGCAGGTCCTAACTATGGCTACACCTTC. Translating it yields CASAGPNYGYTF.

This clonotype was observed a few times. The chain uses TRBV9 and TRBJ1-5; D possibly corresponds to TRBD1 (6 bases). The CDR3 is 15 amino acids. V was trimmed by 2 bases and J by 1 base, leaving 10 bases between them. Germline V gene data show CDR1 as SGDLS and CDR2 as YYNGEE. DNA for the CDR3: TGTGCCAGCAGCGTTGGGGGCGCCAGCAATCAGCCCCAGCATTTT. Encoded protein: CASSVGGASNQPQHF. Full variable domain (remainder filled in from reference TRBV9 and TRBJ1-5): DSGVTQTPKHLITATGQRVTLRCSPRSGDLSVYWYQQSLDQGLQFLIQYYNGEERAKGNILERFSAQQFPDLHSELNLSSLELGDSALYFCASSVGGASNQPQHFGDGTRLSIL.

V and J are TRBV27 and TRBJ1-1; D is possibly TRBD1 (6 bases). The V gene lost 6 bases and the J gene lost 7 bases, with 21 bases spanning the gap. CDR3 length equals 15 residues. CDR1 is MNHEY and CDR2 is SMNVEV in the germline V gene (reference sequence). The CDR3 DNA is TGTGCCAGCAGCTTGAGGGAGGGCAGGGGACGTGAAGCTTTCTTT. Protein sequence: CASSLREGRGREAFF.

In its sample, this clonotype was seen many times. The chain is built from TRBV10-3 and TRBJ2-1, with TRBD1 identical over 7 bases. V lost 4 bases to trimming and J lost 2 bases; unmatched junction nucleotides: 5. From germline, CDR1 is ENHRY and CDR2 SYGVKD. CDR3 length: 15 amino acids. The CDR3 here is CAISAQDRTYNEQFF. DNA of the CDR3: TGTGCCATCAGTGCGCAGGACAGGACCTACAATGAGCAGTTCTTC.

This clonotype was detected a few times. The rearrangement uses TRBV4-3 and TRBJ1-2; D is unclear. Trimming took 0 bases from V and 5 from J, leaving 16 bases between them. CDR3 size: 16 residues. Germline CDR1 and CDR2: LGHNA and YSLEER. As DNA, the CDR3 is TGCGCCAGCAGCCAAGATCGTCGCGGGTTCGGATATGGCTACACCTTC. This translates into CASSQDRRGFGYGYTF.

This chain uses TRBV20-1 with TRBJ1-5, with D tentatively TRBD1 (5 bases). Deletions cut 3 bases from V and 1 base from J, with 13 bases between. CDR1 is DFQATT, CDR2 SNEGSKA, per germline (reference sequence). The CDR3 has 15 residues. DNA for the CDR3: TGCAGTGCTAGGATGGGGCGGGGGAGCAATCAGCCCCAGCATTTT. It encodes CSARMGRGSNQPQHF.

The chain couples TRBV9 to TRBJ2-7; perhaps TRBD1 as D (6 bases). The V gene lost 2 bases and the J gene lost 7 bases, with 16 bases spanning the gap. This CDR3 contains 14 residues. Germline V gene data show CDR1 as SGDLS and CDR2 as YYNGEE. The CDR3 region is CASSVVGAMDEQYF. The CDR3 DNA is TGTGCCAGCAGCGTTGTGGGGGCTATGGATGAGCAGTACTTC.

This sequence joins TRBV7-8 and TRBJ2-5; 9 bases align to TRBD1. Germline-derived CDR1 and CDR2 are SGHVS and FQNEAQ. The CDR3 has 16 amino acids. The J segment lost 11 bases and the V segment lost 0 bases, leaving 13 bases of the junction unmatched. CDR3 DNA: TGTGCCAGCAGCTTAGCCGGGACAGGGTTCTACAATGAGCAGTACTTC. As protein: CASSLAGTGFYNEQYF.

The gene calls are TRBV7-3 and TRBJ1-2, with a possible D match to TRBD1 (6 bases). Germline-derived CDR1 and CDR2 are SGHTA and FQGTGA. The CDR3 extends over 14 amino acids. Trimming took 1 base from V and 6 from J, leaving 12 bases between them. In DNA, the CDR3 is TGTGCCAGCAGCTTAAACCGGGACACCGATGGCTACACCTTC. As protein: CASSLNRDTDGYTF.

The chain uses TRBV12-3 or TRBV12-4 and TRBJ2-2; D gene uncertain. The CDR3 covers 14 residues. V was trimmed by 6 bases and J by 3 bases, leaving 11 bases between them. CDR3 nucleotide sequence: TGTGCCAGCAGCCCTTTCCGCGACACCGGGGAGCTGTTTTTT. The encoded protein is CASSPFRDTGELFF.

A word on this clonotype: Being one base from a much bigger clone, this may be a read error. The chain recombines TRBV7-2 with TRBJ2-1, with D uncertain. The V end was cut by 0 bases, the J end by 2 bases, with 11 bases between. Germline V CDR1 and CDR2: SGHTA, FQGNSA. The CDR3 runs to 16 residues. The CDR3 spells CASSLARRATYNEQFF. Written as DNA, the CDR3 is TGTGCCAGCAGCTTAGCGCGTCGAGCGACCTACAATGAGCAGTTCTTC.

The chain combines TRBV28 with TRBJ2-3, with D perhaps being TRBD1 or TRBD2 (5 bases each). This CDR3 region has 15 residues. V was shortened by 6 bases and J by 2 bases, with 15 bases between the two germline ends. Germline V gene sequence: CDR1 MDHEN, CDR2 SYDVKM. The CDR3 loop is CASSRRGPSTDTQYF. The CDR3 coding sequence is TGTGCCAGCAGCCGCCGGGGACCCTCCACAGATACGCAGTATTTT.